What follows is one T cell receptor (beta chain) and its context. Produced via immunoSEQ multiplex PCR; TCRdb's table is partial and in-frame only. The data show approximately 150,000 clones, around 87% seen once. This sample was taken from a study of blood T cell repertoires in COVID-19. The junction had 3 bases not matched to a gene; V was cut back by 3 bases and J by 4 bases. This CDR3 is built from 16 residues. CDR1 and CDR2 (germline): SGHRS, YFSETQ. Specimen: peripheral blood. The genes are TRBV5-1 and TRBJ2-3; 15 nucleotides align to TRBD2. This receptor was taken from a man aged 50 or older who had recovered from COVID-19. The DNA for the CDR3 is TGCGCCAGCAGCTGGACTAGCGGGGGGGCGGCAGATACGCAGTATTTT. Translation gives CASSWTSGGAADTQYF.